The present entry profiles one TCR beta chain with its context. In its sample, this clonotype was seen many times. Its target antigen remains unknown. Base qualities were left out, and no much larger clone turns up one base away. Sequencing was carried out with an Illumina HiSeq 2500. Quantitative 5'-RACE with molecular barcodes was the method used to prepare the TCR beta libraries. As for the authors' bioinformatics: A new computational method based on a probabilistic model of VDJ rearrangement was used to identify disease-linked TCR variants. TCRdb ran its own pipeline on the public reads, namely fastp trimming at Q25 and MiXCR clone calling, and kept in-frame beta chains. Each entry is one CDR3 protein sequence, shown with its most common DNA and genes. TCRdb's processing, not the study's, gives the V and J calls here. This sample comprises about 250,000 distinct CDR3 sequences, approximately 8.4% of them detected only once. Clones ranked in the top ten supply 4.5% to 5% of the sample.

Trimming takes 5 bases off V and 9 bases off J; junction bases not matched to a gene: 6. The germline V gene (reference sequence) supplies CDR1 DFQATT and CDR2 SNEGSKA. From its cysteine to its phenylalanine, the CDR3 spans 14 amino acids. The kept DNA is CDR3 alone, 42 bases in frame from the first base. This sample stems from a study of CD8 T cells in ankylosing spondylitis (dated by TCRdb to the late 2010s). Describing the broader study: The study set out to find disease-linked TCR variants by profiling T cell receptor beta repertoires in ankylosing spondylitis patients and healthy donors. The full study cohort was made up of 25 ankylosing spondylitis patients and more than 90 healthy donors. Peripheral blood was sampled, and synovial fluid was also collected from ankylosing spondylitis patients.

The investigation overall reported the following: The disease-linked clones had a CD8+ phenotype and were found at relatively low frequencies in peripheral blood. Blood from ankylosing spondylitis patients appeared to be characterized by a TCR beta motif made up of under ten highly homologous amino acid variants. The disease-linked clones were reported as significantly enriched in matched synovial fluid samples from ankylosing spondylitis patients. Some motif variants were previously reported in synovial fluid and blood of reactive arthritis patients, suggesting common disease-initiation mechanisms.

The sequence links TRBV20-1 to TRBJ2-1, with 14 central nucleotides matching TRBD2. This TCR came from a female donor with ankylosing spondylitis or in good health (not recorded which). Sequencing used blood, either unsorted or a sorted T cell fraction (not recorded which). CDR3 region: CSAGGTSGRGEQFF. The nucleotide sequence reads TGCAGTGCTGGGGGGACTAGCGGGAGAGGTGAGCAGTTCTTC.